This TCR beta chain was captured by sequencing in a study of blood T cell repertoires in COVID-19. About the research overall: Acute-phase and convalescent COVID-19 samples originated in the United States, Italy and Spain. Nucleic acid was either cDNA or gDNA, and it came from T cells, B-cell-depleted T cells, or PBMCs.

Germline loops: CDR1 LNHDA, CDR2 SQIVND (reference sequence). V lost 4 bases and J lost 10; bases outside the gene matches: 9. This CDR3 is built from 15 residues. The assay was immunoSEQ multiplex PCR, and TCRdb's table has in-frame clones only and misses some. The table includes roughly 290,000 clones, over 75% detected once. Sequencing input: peripheral blood. The V call is TRBV19, the J call TRBJ2-1, with TRBD2 matching over 11 bases. The receptor comes from a woman aged 55 to 70 with acute or convalescent COVID-19. The CDR3 DNA reads TGTGCCAGTAGTACCCTAGCGGGAGGCCTCGGGGAGCAGTTCTTC. The encoded protein is CASSTLAGGLGEQFF.